The source of this T cell receptor beta chain is a study of T cell responses to AZD1222 COVID-19 vaccine. General study results and limits: CD4 TCRs linked to vaccination spanned spike, dominating at 160-218 and 743-854. In the spike-specific TCR repertoire, nearly half reportedly target unmutated variant regions.

Here immunoSEQ multiplex PCR was the method, and the copy in TCRdb shows in-frame clones only, minus some. The table records 200,000 to 250,000 clones, under 95% of them present only once. On this clone itself: The antigen is unknown.

The V gene end was trimmed by 5 bases and the J gene end by 2 bases; junction bases not matched to a gene: 6. The CDR3 has 16 amino acids. Germline CDR1 and CDR2: SEHNR and FQNEAQ (reference sequence). The rearrangement links TRBV7-9 to TRBJ2-5, with 12 bases fitting TRBD2. The sequencing used peripheral blood, collected on day 0 of MenACWY control vaccination. This TCR came from an adult in good health. CDR3 nucleotides: TGTGCCAGCAGCCCCCGGACTAGCGGGGCGCAAGAGACCCAGTACTTC. It specifies CASSPRTSGAQETQYF.